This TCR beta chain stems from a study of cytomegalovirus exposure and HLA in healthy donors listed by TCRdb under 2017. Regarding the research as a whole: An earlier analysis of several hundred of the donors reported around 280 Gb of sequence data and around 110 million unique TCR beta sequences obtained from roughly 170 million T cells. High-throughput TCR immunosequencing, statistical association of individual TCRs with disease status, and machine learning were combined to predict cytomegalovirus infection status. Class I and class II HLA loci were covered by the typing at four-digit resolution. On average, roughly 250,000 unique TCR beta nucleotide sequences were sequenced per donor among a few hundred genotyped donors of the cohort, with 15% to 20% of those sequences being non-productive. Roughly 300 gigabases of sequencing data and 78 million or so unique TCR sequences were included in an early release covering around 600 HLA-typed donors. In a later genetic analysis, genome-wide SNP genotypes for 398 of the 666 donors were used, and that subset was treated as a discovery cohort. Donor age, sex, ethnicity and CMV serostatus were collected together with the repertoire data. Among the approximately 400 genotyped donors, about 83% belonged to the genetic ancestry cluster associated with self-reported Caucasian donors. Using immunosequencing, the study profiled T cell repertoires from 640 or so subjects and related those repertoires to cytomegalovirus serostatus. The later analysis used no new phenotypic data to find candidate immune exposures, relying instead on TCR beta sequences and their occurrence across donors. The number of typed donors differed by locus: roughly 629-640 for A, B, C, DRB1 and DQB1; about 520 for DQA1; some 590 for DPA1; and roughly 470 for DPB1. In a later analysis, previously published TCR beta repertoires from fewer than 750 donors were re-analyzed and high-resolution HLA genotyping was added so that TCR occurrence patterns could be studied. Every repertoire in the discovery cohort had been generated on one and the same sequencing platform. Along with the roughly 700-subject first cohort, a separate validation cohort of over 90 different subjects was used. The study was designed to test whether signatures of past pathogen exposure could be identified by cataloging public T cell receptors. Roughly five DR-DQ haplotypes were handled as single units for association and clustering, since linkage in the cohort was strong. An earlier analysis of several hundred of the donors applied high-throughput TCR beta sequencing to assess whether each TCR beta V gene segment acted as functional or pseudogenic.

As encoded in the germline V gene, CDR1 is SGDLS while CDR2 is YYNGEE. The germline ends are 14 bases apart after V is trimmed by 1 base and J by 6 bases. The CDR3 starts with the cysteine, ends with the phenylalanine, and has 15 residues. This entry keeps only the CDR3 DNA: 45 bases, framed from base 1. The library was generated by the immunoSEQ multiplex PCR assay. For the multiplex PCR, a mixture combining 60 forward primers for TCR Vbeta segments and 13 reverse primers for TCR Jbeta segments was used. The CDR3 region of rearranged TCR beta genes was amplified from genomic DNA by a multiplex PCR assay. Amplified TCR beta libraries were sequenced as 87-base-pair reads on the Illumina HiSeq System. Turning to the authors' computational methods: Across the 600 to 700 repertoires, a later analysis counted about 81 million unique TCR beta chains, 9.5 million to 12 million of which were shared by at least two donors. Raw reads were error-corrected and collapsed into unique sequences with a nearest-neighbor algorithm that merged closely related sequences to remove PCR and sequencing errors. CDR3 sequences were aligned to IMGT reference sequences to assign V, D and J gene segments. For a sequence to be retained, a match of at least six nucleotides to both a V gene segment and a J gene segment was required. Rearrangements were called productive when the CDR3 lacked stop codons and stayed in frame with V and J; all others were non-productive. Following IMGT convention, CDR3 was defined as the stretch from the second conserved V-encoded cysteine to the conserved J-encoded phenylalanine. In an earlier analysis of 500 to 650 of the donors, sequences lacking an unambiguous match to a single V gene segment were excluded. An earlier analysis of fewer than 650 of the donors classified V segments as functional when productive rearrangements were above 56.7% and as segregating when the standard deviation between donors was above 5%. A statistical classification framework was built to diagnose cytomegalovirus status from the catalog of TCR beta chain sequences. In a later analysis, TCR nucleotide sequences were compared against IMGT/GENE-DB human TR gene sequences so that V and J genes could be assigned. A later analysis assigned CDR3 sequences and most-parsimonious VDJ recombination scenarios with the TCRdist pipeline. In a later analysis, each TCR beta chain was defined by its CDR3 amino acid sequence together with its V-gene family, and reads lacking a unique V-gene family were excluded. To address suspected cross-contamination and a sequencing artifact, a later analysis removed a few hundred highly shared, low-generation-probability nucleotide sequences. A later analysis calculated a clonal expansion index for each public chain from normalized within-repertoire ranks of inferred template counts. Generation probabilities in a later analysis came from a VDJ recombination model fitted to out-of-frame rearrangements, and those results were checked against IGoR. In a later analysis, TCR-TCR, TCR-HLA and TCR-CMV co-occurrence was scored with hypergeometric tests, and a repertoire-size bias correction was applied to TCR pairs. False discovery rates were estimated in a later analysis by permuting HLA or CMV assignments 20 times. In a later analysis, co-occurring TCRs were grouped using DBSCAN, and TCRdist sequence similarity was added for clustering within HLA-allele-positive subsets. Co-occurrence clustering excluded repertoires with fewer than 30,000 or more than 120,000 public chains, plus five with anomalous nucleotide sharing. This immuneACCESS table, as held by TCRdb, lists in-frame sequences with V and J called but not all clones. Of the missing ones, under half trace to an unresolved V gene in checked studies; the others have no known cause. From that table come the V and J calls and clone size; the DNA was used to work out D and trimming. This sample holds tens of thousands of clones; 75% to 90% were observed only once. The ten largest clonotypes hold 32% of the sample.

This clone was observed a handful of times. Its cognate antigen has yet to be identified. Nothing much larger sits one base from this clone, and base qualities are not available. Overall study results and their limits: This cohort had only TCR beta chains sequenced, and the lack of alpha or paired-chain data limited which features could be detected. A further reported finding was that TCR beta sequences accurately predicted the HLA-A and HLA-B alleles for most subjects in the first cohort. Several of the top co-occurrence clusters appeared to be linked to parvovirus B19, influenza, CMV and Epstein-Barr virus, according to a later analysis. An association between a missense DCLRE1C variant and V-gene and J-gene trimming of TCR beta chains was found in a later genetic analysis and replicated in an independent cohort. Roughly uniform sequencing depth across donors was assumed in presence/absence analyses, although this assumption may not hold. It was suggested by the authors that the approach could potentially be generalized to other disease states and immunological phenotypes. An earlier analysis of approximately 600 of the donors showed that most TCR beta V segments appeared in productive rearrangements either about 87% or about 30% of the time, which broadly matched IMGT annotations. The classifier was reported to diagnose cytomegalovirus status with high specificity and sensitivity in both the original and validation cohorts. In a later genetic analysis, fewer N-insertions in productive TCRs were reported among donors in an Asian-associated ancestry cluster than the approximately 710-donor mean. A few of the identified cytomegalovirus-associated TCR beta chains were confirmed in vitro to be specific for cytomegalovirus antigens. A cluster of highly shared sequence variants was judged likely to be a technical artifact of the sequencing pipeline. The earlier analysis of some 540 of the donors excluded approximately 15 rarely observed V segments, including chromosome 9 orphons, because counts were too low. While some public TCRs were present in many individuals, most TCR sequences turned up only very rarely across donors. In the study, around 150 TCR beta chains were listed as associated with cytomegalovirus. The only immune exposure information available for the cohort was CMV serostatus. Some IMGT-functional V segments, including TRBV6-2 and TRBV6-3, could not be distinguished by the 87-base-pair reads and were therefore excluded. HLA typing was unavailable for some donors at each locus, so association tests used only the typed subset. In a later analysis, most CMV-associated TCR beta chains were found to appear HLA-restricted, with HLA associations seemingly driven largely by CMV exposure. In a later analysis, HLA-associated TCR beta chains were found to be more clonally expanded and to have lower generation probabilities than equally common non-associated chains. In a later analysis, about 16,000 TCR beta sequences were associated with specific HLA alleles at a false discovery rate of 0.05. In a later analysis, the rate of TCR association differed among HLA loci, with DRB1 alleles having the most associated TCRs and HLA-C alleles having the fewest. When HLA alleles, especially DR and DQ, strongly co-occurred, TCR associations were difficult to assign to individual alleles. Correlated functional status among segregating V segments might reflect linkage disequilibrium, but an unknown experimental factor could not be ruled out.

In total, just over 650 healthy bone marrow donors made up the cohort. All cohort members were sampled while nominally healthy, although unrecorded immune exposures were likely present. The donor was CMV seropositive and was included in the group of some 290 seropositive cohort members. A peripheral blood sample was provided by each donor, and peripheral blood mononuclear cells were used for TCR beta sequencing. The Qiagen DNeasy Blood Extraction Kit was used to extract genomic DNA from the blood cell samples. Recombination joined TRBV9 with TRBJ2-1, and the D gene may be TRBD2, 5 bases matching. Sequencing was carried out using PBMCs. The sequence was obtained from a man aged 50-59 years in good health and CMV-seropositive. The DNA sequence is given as TGTGCCAGCAGCGTAAGTCCAGCGGCGCCCAATGAGCAGTTCTTC. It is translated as CASSVSPAAPNEQFF.